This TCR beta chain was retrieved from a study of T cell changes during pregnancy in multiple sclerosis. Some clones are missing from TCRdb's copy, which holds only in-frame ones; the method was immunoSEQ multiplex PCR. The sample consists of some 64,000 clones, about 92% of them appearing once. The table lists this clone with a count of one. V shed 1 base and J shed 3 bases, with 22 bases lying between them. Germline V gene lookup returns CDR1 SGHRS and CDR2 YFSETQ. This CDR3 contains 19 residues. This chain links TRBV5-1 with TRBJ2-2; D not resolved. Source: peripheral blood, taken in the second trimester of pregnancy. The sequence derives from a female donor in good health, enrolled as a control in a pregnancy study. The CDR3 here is CASSLRASKTVGHTGELFF. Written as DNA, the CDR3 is TGCGCCAGCAGCTTGAGAGCAAGCAAAACCGTGGGCCACACCGGGGAGCTGTTTTTT.